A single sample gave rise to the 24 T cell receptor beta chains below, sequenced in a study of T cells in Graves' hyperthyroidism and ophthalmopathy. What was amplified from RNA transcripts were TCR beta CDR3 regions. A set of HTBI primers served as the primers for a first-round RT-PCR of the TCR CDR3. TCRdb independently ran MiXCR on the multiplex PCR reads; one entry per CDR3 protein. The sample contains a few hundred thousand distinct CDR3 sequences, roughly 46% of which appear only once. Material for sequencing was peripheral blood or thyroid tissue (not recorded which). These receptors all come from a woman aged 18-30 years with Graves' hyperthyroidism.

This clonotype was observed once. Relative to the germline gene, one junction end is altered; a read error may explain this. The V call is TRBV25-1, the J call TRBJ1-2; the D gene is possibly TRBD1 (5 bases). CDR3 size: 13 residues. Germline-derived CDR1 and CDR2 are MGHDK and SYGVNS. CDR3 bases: TGCGCCAGCAGTGGGGGGGGAGACTATGGCTACACCTTC. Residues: CASSGGGDYGYTF.

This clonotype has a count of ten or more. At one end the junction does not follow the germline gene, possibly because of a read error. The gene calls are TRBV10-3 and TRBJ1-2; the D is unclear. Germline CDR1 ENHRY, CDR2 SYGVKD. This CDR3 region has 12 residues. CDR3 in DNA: TGTGCCAGCAGTGAGGGAACCGGTGGCTACACCTTC. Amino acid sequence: CASSEGTGGYTF.

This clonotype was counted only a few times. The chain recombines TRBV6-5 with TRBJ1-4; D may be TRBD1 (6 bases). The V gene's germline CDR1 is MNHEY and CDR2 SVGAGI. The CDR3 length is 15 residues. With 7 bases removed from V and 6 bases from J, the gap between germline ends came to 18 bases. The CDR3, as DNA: TGTGCCAGCAATTTAGCGGGCAGGGGTTATGAAAAACTGTTTTTT. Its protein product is CASNLAGRGYEKLFF.

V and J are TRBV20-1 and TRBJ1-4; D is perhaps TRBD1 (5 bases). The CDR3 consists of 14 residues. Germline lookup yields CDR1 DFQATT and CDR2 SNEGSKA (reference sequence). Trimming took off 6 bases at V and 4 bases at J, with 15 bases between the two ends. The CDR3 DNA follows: TGCAGTGCCCTTGGCGGGACGGATAATGAAAAACTGTTTTTT. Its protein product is CSALGGTDNEKLFF.

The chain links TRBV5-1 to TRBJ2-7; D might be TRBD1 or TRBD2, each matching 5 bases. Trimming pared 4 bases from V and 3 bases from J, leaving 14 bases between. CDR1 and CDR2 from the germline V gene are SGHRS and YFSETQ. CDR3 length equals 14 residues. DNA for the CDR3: TGCGCCAGCAGCCAACGGACGGGGCTCTACGAGCAGTACTTC. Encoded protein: CASSQRTGLYEQYF. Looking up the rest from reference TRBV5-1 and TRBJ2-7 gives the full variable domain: KAGVTQTPRYLIKTRGQQVTLSCSPISGHRSVSWYQQTPGQGLQFLFEYFSETQRNKGNFPGRFSGRQFSNSRSEMNVSTLELGDSALYLCASSQRTGLYEQYFGPGTRLTVT.

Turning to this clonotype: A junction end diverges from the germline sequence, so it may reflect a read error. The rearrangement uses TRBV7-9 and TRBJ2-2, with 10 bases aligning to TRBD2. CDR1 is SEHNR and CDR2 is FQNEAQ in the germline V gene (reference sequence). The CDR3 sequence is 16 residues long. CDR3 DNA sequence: TGCGCCAGCAGCCAAGTCCTAGCGGGAGATGACGGGGAGCTGTTTTTT. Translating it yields CASSQVLAGDDGELFF.

DNA for the CDR3: TGTGCCAGCAGTTCTACCGGGACAGGGTTTTCACCCCTCCACTTT. Its protein is CASSSTGTGFSPLHF. The rearrangement uses TRBV2 and TRBJ1-6, with 9 bases that match TRBD1. This CDR3 is 15 amino acids long. Germline trimming cut 5 bases from V and 9 bases from J; bases unmatched to any gene: 8. Per the germline V gene, CDR1 is SNHLY and CDR2 is FYNNEI.

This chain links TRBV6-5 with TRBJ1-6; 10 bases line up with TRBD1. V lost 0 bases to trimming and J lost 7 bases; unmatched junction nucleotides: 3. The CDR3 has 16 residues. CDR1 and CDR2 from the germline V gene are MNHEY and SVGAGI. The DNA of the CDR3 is TGTGCCAGCAGTTACTCGGGACAGGGGATCAATTCACCCCTCCACTTT. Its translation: CASSYSGQGINSPLHF.

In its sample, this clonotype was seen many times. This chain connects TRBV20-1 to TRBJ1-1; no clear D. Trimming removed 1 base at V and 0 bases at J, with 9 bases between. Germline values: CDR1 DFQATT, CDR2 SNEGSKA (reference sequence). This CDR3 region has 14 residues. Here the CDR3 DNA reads TGCAGTGCTAGAGTCGGAGCCATGAACACTGAAGCTTTCTTT. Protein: CSARVGAMNTEAFF.

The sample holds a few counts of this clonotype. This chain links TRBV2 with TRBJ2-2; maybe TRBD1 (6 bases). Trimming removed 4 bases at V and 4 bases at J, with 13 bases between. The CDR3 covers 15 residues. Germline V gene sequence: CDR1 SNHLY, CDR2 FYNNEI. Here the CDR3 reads CASSGYRVGTGELFF. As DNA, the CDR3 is TGTGCCAGCAGTGGTTACAGGGTGGGCACCGGGGAGCTGTTTTTT.

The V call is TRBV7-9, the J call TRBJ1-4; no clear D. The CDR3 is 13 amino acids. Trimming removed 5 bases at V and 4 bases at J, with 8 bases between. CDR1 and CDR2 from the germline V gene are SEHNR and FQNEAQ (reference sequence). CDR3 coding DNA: TGTGCCAGCAGCCTATTGCTTAATGAAAAACTGTTTTTT. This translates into CASSLLLNEKLFF.

The CDR3, as DNA: TGTGCCATCAGTGAGGGACGGAATAGCAATCAGCCCCAGCATTTT. Translating it yields CAISEGRNSNQPQHF. This chain links TRBV10-3 with TRBJ1-5; no clear D. The V end lost 2 bases, the J end lost 0 bases, and 8 bases lay between the germline ends. CDR1 is ENHRY, CDR2 SYGVKD, per germline. The CDR3 length is 15 residues.

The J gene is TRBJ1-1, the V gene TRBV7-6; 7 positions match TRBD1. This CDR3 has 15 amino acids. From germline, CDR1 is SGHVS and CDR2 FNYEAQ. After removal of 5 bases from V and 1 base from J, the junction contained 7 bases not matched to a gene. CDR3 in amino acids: CASSRGGAPNTEAFF. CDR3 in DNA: TGTGCCAGCAGCCGAGGGGGCGCCCCGAACACTGAAGCTTTCTTT.

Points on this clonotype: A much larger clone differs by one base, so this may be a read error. The CDR3 here is CATSDLSGPFQETQYF. The CDR3 coding sequence is TGTGCCACCAGTGATTTAAGCGGGCCCTTCCAAGAGACCCAGTACTTC. The chain combines TRBV24-1 with TRBJ2-5; TRBD2 might be the D (6 bases). Trimming pared 1 base from V and 1 base from J, leaving 12 bases between. This CDR3 is built from 16 residues. Germline values: CDR1 KGHDR, CDR2 SFDVKD.

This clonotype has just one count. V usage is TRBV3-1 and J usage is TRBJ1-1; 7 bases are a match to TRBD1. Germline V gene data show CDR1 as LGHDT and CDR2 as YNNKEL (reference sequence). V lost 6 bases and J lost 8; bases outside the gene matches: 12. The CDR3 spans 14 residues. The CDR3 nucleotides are TGTGCCAGCAGACCTACCGACAGGGTGGAAGAAGCTTTCTTT. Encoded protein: CASRPTDRVEEAFF.

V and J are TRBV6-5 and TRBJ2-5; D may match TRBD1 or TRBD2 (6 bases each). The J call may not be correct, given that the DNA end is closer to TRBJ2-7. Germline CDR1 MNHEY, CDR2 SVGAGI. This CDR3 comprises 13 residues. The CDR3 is CASSHREAYEQYF. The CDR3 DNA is TGTGCCAGCAGTCACAGGGAGGCCTACGAGCAGTACTTC.

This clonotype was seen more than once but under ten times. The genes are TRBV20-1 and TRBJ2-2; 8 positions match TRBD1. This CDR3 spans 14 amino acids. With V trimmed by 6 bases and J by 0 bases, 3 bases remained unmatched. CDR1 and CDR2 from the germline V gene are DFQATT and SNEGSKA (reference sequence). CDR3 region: CSATGQANTGELFF. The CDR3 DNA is TGCAGTGCGACGGGACAGGCGAACACCGGGGAGCTGTTTTTT.

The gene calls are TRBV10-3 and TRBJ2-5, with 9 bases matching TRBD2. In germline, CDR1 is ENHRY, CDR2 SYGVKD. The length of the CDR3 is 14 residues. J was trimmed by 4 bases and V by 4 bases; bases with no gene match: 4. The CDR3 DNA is TGTGCCATCAGTGCAGGACTAGCGCGAGAGACCCAGTACTTC. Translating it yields CAISAGLARETQYF.

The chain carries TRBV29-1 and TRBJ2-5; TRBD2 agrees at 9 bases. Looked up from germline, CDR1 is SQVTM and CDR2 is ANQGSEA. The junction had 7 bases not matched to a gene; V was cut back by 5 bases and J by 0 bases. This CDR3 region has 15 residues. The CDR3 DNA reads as TGCAGCGTTACGACTAGCGGAGCGTACCAAGAGACCCAGTACTTC. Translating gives CSVTTSGAYQETQYF.

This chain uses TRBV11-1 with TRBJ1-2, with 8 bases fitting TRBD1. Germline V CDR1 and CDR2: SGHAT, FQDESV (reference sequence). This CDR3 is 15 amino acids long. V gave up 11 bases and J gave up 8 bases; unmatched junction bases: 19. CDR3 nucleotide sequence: TGTGCCTGGACGGCAGGACAGGGAATTATATCAGGCTACACCTTC. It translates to CAWTAGQGIISGYTF.

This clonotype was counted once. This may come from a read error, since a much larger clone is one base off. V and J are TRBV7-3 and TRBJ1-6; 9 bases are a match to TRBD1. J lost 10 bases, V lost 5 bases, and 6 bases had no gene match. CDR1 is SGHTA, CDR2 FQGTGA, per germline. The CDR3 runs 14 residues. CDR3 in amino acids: CASSRQGGGSPLHF. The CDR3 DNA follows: TGTGCCAGCAGCCGACAGGGGGGAGGGTCACCCCTCCACTTT.

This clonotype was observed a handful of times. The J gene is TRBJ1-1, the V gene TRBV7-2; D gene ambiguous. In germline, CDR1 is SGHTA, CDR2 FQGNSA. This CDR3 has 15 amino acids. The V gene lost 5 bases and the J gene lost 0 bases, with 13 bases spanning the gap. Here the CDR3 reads CASSGLTSVNTEAFF. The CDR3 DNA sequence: TGTGCCAGCAGCGGCCTGACGTCGGTGAACACTGAAGCTTTCTTT.

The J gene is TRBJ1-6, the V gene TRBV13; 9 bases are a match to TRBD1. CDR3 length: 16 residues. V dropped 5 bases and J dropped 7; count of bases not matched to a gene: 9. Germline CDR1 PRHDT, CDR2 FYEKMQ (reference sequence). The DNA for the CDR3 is TGTGCCAGCAGCCCCGTAACGGGACAGGGAAATTCACCCCTCCACTTT. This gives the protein CASSPVTGQGNSPLHF.

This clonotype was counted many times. DNA of the CDR3: TGTGCCAGTACCACGACAGCTAACTATGGCTACACCTTC. This gives the protein CASTTTANYGYTF. The chain joins TRBV19 to TRBJ1-2; D might be TRBD1 (5 bases). The CDR3 has 13 amino acids. Trimming cost V 7 bases and J 0 bases, with 9 bases left between them. Germline CDR1 reads LNHDA; CDR2 reads SQIVND (reference sequence).